These 24 T cell receptor beta chains came from one sample sequenced in a study of control samples from healthy donors and cancer patients. Here immunoSEQ multiplex PCR was the method, and the copy in TCRdb shows in-frame clones only, minus some. This table holds some 100,000 clones, just over 90% found once. Sample: blood. The origin of the receptors is a human donor in good health. The donor label of this sample is uncertain.

The V and J genes are TRBV28 and TRBJ1-2; 9 positions agree with TRBD1. The CDR3 runs to 15 residues. Per the germline V gene, CDR1 is MDHEN and CDR2 is SYDVKM. V lost 0 bases to trimming and J lost 2 bases; unmatched junction nucleotides: 1. CDR3 amino acids: CASSLWTGGNYGYTF. The DNA for the CDR3 is TGTGCCAGCAGTTTATGGACAGGGGGGAACTATGGCTACACCTTC.

The chain carries TRBV28 and TRBJ2-7; D is tentatively TRBD1 or TRBD2 (5 bases each). Trimming took off 8 bases at V and 2 bases at J, with 10 bases between the two ends. The CDR3 covers 12 residues. Germline values: CDR1 MDHEN, CDR2 SYDVKM. The CDR3 spells CASERDAYEQYF. CDR3 sequence (DNA): TGTGCCAGCGAAAGGGACGCCTACGAGCAGTACTTC.

This chain joins TRBV27 and TRBJ1-5; D is ambiguous. The V and J ends lost 6 bases and 3 bases respectively, with 6 bases between them. The CDR3 has 12 amino acids. Germline loops: CDR1 MNHEY, CDR2 SMNVEV (reference sequence). The chain's CDR3 is CASSPPNQPQHF. The CDR3 DNA sequence: TGTGCCAGCAGCCCCCCCAATCAGCCCCAGCATTTT.

The chain has TRBV7-7 and TRBJ2-2, with TRBD2 matching over 8 bases. The trim removed 3 bases at V and 7 bases at J, leaving 7 bases unmatched. The CDR3 loop spans 15 amino acids. Germline CDR1 SSHAT, CDR2 FNYEAQ (reference sequence). The CDR3 sequence is CASSFAGGGSGELFF. The CDR3 DNA reads as TGTGCCAGCAGCTTTGCCGGGGGGGGCAGCGGGGAGCTGTTTTTT. The full variable domain, with the rest looked up from reference TRBV7-7 and TRBJ2-2, is GAGVSQSPRYKVTKRGQDVTLRCDPISSHATLYWYQQALGQGPEFLTYFNYEAQPDKSGLPSDRFSAERPEGSISTLTIQRTEQRDSAMYRCASSFAGGGSGELFFGEGSRLTVL.

This clone was detected once. The J gene is TRBJ2-5, the V gene TRBV4-2; 12 bases are a match to TRBD2. V lost 4 bases, J lost 0 bases, and 3 bases stayed unmatched. Germline V gene sequence: CDR1 LGHNA, CDR2 YNFKEQ. The CDR3 contains 16 residues. DNA for the CDR3: TGTGCCAGCAGCCTTCGGACTAGCGGGGACCAAGAGACCCAGTACTTC. Encoded protein: CASSLRTSGDQETQYF.

The chain has TRBV3-1 (or the pseudogene TRBV3-2) and TRBJ1-5; TRBD1 aligns across 8 bases. The CDR3 sequence is 17 residues long. The J segment lost 5 bases and the V segment lost 1 base, leaving 10 bases of the junction unmatched. Germline values: CDR1 LGHDT, CDR2 YNNKEL (reference sequence). This chain's CDR3 is CASSQGATGGAYQPQHF. The CDR3 DNA reads as TGTGCCAGCAGCCAAGGGGCCACAGGGGGGGCGTATCAGCCCCAGCATTTT.

In DNA, the CDR3 is TGTGCCAGCAGCTCGCGACTAGCGGTGGGCTACGAGCAGTACTTC. The encoded protein is CASSSRLAVGYEQYF. This sequence joins TRBV11-2 and TRBJ2-7; TRBD2 matches at 9 bases. V dropped 4 bases and J dropped 3; count of bases not matched to a gene: 7. The length of the CDR3 is 15 residues. In germline, CDR1 is SGHAT, CDR2 FQNNGV.

The rearrangement uses TRBV5-1 and TRBJ1-3; D call uncertain. The germline CDR1 and CDR2 sequences are SGHRS and YFSETQ. Trimming shortened V by 1 base and J by 4 bases, and 18 bases separated the two germline ends. This CDR3 comprises 17 residues. The CDR3 region is CASSLLGWTPGGNTIYF. The CDR3 DNA reads TGCGCCAGCAGCTTGCTCGGTTGGACTCCGGGGGGAAACACCATATATTTT.

The sample holds one count of this clone. The rearrangement links TRBV28 to TRBJ1-6; TRBD1 is a possible D gene (5 bases). The V and J ends lost 6 bases and 8 bases respectively, with 20 bases between them. Germline loops: CDR1 MDHEN, CDR2 SYDVKM. The CDR3 sequence is 16 residues long. The CDR3 region is CASSPQKSGTYSPLHF. DNA for the CDR3: TGTGCCAGCAGCCCTCAAAAGTCAGGGACCTATTCACCCCTCCACTTT.

J is TRBJ2-5 and V is TRBV11-3, with D maybe TRBD1 (7 bases). The CDR3 is 16 amino acids. V was trimmed by 1 base and J by 0 bases, leaving 12 bases between them. In germline, CDR1 is SGHNT, CDR2 YENEEA. This chain's CDR3 is CASSLGRRGDQETQYF. CDR3 DNA sequence: TGTGCCAGCAGCTTAGGGCGCAGGGGGGACCAAGAGACCCAGTACTTC.

The rearrangement links TRBV6-1 to TRBJ1-2, with D possibly TRBD1 on 6 matching bases. Trimming cost V 3 bases and J 7 bases, with 12 bases left between them. This CDR3 spans 13 amino acids. Germline CDR1 MNHNS, CDR2 SASEGT. The CDR3 nucleotides read TGTGCCAGCAGTGAGACAACAGGGCTTGGCTACACCTTC. Translated, it gives CASSETTGLGYTF.

As DNA, the CDR3 is TGTGCCAGCAGCTATGTTGCTGCAGCAAGTACTGAAGCTTTCTTT. Protein sequence: CASSYVAAASTEAFF. The gene calls are TRBV11-2 and TRBJ1-1; D remains ambiguous. The germline V gene has CDR1 SGHAT and CDR2 FQNNGV. The CDR3 length is 15 residues. V shed 4 bases and J shed 5 bases, with 17 bases lying between them.

This clone was seen a single time. The DNA of the CDR3 is TGTGCCAGCTCGCCTAACCAGGGAAGTGGGTACGAGCAGTACTTC. It encodes CASSPNQGSGYEQYF. The chain joins TRBV18 to TRBJ2-7; D perhaps matches TRBD1 (5 bases). The CDR3 spans 15 residues. V lost 6 bases and J lost 4, with 19 bases in between. CDR1 and CDR2 (germline): KGHSH, LQKENI. Based on the CDR3 plus reference TRBV18 and TRBJ2-7, the full variable domain is NAGVMQNPRHLVRRRGQEARLRCSPMKGHSHVYWYRQLPEEGLKFMVYLQKENIIDESGMPKERFSAEFPKEGPSILRIQQVVRGDSAAYFCASSPNQGSGYEQYFGPGTRLTVT.

V usage is TRBV10-2 and J usage is TRBJ2-7; the D is unclear. V was clipped by 5 bases and J by 0 bases, with 20 bases between them. From germline, CDR1 is WSHSY and CDR2 SAAADI. The CDR3 is 17 amino acids. The CDR3 bases are TGCGCCAGCAGTAACCCGGACGGATCACATACCTCCTACGAGCAGTACTTC. This sequence encodes CASSNPDGSHTSYEQYF.

V and J are TRBV2 and TRBJ2-3, with unresolved D. CDR1 SNHLY and CDR2 FYNNEI come from the germline V gene. V shed 2 bases and J shed 1 base, with 10 bases lying between them. The CDR3 spans 15 residues. The CDR3 region is CASSEWAVRTDTQYF. For the CDR3, the DNA is TGTGCCAGCAGTGAATGGGCAGTTCGCACAGATACGCAGTATTTT.

The chain employs TRBV27 and TRBJ2-3; TRBD1 might be the D (6 bases). Trimming left V 3 bases short and J 5 bases short, with 9 bases between. This CDR3 comprises 13 residues. Germline CDR1 MNHEY, CDR2 SMNVEV (reference sequence). The CDR3, as DNA: TGTGCCAGCAGTTTTAGAGGGGGAGATACGCAGTATTTT. Translated: CASSFRGGDTQYF.

The chain employs TRBV10-3 and TRBJ1-1, with a weak D call TRBD1 (6 bases). V gave up 0 bases and J gave up 4 bases, with 9 bases separating them. The V gene's germline CDR1 is ENHRY and CDR2 SYGVKD. The CDR3 loop spans 14 amino acids. This CDR3 is CAISESAGVTEAFF. DNA for the CDR3: TGTGCCATCAGTGAGTCTGCAGGGGTCACTGAAGCTTTCTTT.

The genes are TRBV5-1 and TRBJ1-1, with D possibly TRBD1 on 5 matching bases. The CDR3 is 14 amino acids. The germline V and J ends were trimmed by 2 bases and 4 bases, with 12 bases remaining between them. The germline gives CDR1 SGHRS, CDR2 YFSETQ. CDR3 coding DNA: TGCGCCAGCAGCTTAGGACATGGAGCCACTGAAGCTTTCTTT. It encodes CASSLGHGATEAFF.

The chain has TRBV13 and TRBJ1-2; 7 nucleotides align to TRBD1. Germline trimming cut 5 bases from V and 5 bases from J; bases unmatched to any gene: 8. In germline, CDR1 is PRHDT, CDR2 FYEKMQ (reference sequence). The CDR3 totals 14 residues. The CDR3 reads CASSTTGTAYGYTF. The CDR3 nucleotides read TGTGCCAGCAGCACTACCGGGACAGCTTATGGCTACACCTTC.

The gene calls are TRBV9 and TRBJ2-3; 8 nucleotides line up with TRBD2. This CDR3 is 16 amino acids long. In germline, CDR1 is SGDLS, CDR2 YYNGEE. J lost 5 bases, V lost 3 bases, and 11 bases had no gene match. CDR3 amino acids: CASSDRAGAAGDTQYF. The CDR3, as DNA: TGTGCCAGCAGCGACCGAGCGGGGGCGGCTGGAGATACGCAGTATTTT.

The chain is built from TRBV2 and TRBJ2-7, with a weak D call TRBD2 (5 bases). Germline CDR1 is SNHLY and CDR2 is FYNNEI. The CDR3 sequence is 14 residues long. V lost 3 bases and J 6 bases, leaving 15 bases between the germline ends. CDR3 sequence reads: CASSDPPEAGEQYV. The CDR3 coding sequence is TGTGCCAGCAGTGACCCTCCCGAGGCGGGCGAGCAGTACGTC.

CDR3 sequence: CASRPDWTDTQYF. Here the CDR3 DNA reads TGTGCCAGCAGGCCAGACTGGACAGATACGCAGTATTTT. The V gene is TRBV2, the J gene TRBJ2-3, with D hard to call. V was shortened by 6 bases and J by 3 bases, with 10 bases between the two germline ends. This CDR3 has 13 amino acids. Germline loops: CDR1 SNHLY, CDR2 FYNNEI.

The V and J genes are TRBV4-1 and TRBJ2-3; D gene uncertain. The germline V gene has CDR1 MGHRA and CDR2 YSYEKL. The ends were cut back, 4 bases at V and 2 bases at J, with 16 bases in the middle. The CDR3 is 16 residues long. Written as DNA, the CDR3 is TGCGCCAGCAGCCCCGAGTTGGGTAGGGCCACAGATACGCAGTATTTT. The encoded protein is CASSPELGRATDTQYF.

This clone was counted once. The chain couples TRBV2 to TRBJ2-5; TRBD1 matches 9 bases. Germline V gene lookup returns CDR1 SNHLY and CDR2 FYNNEI. The junction had 8 bases not matched to a gene; V was cut back by 4 bases and J by 5 bases. The CDR3 sequence is 15 residues long. CDR3 protein: CASSVTTGTGETQYF. The CDR3 coding sequence is TGTGCCAGCAGTGTCACTACAGGGACAGGGGAGACCCAGTACTTC.